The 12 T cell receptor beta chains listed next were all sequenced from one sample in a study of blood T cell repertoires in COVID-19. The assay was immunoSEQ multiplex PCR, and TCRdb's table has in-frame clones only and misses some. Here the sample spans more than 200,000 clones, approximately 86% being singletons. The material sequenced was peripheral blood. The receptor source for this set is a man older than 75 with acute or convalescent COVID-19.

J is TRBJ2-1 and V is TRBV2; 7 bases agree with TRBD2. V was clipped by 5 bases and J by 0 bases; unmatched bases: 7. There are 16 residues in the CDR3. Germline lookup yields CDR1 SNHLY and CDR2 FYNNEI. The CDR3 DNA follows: TGTGCCAGCAGTAAGAGAGCGGGGAGCTCCTACAATGAGCAGTTCTTC. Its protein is CASSKRAGSSYNEQFF.

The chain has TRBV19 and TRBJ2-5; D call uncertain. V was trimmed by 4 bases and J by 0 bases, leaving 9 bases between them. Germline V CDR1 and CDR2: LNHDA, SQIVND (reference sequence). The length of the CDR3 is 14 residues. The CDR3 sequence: CASSNPGYQETQYF. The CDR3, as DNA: TGTGCCAGTAGTAACCCAGGCTACCAAGAGACCCAGTACTTC. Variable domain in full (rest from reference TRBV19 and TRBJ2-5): DGGITQSPKYLFRKEGQNVTLSCEQNLNHDAMYWYRQDPGQGLRLIYYSQIVNDFQKGDIAEGYSVSREKKESFPLTVTSAQKNPTAFYLCASSNPGYQETQYFGPGTRLLVL.

The CDR3 protein is CASSQDRVNEQFF. In nucleotides, the CDR3 is TGTGCCAGCAGCCAAGACAGGGTCAATGAGCAGTTCTTC. The chain links TRBV7-9 to TRBJ2-1, with 7 bases fitting TRBD1. Unmatched junction bases numbered 4, after V lost 5 bases and J lost 6 bases. This CDR3 has 13 amino acids. CDR1 is SEHNR and CDR2 is FQNEAQ in the germline V gene (reference sequence).

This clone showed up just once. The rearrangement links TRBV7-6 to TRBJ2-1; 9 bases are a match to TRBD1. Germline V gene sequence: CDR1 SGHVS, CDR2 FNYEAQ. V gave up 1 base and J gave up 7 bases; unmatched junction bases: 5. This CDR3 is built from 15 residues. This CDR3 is CASSLGGQGGNEQFF. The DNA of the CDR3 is TGTGCCAGCAGCTTAGGGGGACAGGGTGGTAATGAGCAGTTCTTC. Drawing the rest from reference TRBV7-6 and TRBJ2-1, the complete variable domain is GAGVSQSPRYKVTKRGQDVALRCDPISGHVSLYWYRQALGQGPEFLTYFNYEAQQDKSGLPNDRFSAERPEGSISTLTIQRTEQRDSAMYRCASSLGGQGGNEQFFGPGTRLTVL.

The CDR3 DNA is TGTGCCAGCACCCCGGACAGGGACTTTGGCTACACCTTC. It yields the protein CASTPDRDFGYTF. V and J are TRBV7-2 and TRBJ1-2; 8 nucleotides match TRBD1. Germline V CDR1 and CDR2: SGHTA, FQGNSA. This CDR3 region has 13 residues. The V gene end was trimmed by 7 bases and the J gene end by 7 bases; junction bases not matched to a gene: 8.

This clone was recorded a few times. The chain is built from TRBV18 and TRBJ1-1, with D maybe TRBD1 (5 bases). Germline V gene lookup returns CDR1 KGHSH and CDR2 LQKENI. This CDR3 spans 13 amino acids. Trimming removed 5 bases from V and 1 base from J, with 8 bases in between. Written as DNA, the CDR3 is TGTGCCAGCTCATCCGGACAGAACACTGAAGCTTTCTTT. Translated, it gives CASSSGQNTEAFF.

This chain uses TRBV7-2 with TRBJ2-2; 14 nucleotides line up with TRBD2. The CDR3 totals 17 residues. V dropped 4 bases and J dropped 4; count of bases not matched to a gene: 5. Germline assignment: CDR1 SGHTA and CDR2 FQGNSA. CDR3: CASSSPGLAGVTGELFF. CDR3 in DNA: TGTGCCAGCAGCTCCCCGGGACTAGCGGGAGTCACCGGGGAGCTGTTTTTT.

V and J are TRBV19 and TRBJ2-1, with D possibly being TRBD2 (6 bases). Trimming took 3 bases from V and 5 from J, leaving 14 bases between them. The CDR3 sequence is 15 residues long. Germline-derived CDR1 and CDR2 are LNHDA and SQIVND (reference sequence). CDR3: CASSILRGVNNEQFF. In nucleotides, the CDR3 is TGTGCCAGTAGTATTCTGCGGGGTGTGAACAATGAGCAGTTCTTC.

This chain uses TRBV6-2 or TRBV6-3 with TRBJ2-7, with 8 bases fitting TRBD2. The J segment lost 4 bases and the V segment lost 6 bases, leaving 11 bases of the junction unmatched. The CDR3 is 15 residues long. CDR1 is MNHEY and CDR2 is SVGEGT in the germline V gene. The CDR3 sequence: CASSDTSGTPYEQYF. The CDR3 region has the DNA TGTGCCAGCAGCGATACTAGCGGCACGCCTTACGAGCAGTACTTC.

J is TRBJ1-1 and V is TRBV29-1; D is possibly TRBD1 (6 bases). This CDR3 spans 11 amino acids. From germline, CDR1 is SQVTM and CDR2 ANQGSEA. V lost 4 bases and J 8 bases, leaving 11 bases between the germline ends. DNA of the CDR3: TGCAGCGTTGGGGACACTTCCGAAGCTTTCTTT. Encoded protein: CSVGDTSEAFF.

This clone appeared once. The CDR3 spells CASSLAGGGTEAFF. CDR3 coding DNA: TGCGCCAGCAGCTTGGCAGGGGGCGGGACTGAAGCTTTCTTT. The rearrangement uses TRBV5-1 and TRBJ1-1; TRBD1 aligns across 8 bases. The CDR3 consists of 14 residues. The V gene end was trimmed by 0 bases and the J gene end by 5 bases; junction bases not matched to a gene: 3. Germline V CDR1 and CDR2: SGHRS, YFSETQ.

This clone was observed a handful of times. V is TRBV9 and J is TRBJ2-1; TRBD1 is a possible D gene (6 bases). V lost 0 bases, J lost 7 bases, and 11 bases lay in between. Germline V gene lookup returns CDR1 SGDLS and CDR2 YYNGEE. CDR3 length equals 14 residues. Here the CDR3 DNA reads TGTGCCAGCAGCGTAGGGCAGGGGTGGAATGAGCAGTTCTTC. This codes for CASSVGQGWNEQFF. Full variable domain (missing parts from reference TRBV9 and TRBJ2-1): DSGVTQTPKHLITATGQRVTLRCSPRSGDLSVYWYQQSLDQGLQFLIQYYNGEERAKGNILERFSAQQFPDLHSELNLSSLELGDSALYFCASSVGQGWNEQFFGPGTRLTVL.